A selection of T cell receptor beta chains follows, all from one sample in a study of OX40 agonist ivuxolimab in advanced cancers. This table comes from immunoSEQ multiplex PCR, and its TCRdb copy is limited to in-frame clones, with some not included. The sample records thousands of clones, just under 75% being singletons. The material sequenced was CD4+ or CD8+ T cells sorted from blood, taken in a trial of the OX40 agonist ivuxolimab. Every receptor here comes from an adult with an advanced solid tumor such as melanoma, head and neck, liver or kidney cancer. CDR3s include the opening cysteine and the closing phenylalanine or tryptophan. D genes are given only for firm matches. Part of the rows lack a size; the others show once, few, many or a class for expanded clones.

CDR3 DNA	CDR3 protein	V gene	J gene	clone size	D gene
TGTGCCAGCAGCCCCATGGGGGAGGGCCCCACAGATACGCAGTATTTT	CASSPMGEGPTDTQYF	TRBV7-9	TRBJ2-3	NA	TRBD2
TGTGCCAGTACAAGGAGGGGGGTCGAAGAAGCTTTCTTT	CASTRRGVEEAFF	TRBV19	TRBJ1-1	NA	NA
TGCAGTGCTTGGTTGAACACTGAAGCTTTCTTT	CSAWLNTEAFF	TRBV20-1	TRBJ1-1	NA	NA
TGCGCCAGCAGCCAAGCGGGAGCAGACAGATGGTTTTTT	CASSQAGADRWFF	TRBV4-3	TRBJ1-4	NA	NA
TGTGCCAGCAGTAAGGGACAGGGCGATGGCTACACCTTC	CASSKGQGDGYTF	TRBV6-5	TRBJ1-2	NA	TRBD1
TGTGCCAGCAGTATCGGACAGGCCAATAATTCACCCCTCCACTTT	CASSIGQANNSPLHF	TRBV6-6	TRBJ1-6	NA	TRBD1
TGTGCCAGCAGCGCCCTGACAGGGGCGATGGGAGCTTTCTTT	CASSALTGAMGAFF	TRBV7-6	TRBJ1-1	many	TRBD1
TGTGCCAGCAGCGTAGGGGGACAGGGTGGAGAGACCCAGTACTTC	CASSVGGQGGETQYF	TRBV9	TRBJ2-5	NA	TRBD1
TGTGCCAGTAGCGTATGGGATGGCGGGAGGACCACAGATACGCAGTATTTT	CASSVWDGGRTTDTQYF	TRBV9	TRBJ2-3	NA	TRBD2
TGTGCCAGCAGCCCCGGGCGACCACACGAGCAGTACTTC	CASSPGRPHEQYF	TRBV13	TRBJ2-7	NA	NA
TGTGCCAGCAGCGCCGGACAGGCGAACACCGGGGAGCTGTTTTTT	CASSAGQANTGELFF	TRBV9	TRBJ2-2	NA	TRBD1
TGCGCCAGCAGCCACAGCCAGGGGGCGATGAACATTCAGTACTTC	CASSHSQGAMNIQYF	TRBV4-1	TRBJ2-4	NA	TRBD1
TGCGCCAGCAGCTTGGGTGTGGGGGGCGCCTATGGCTACACCTTC	CASSLGVGGAYGYTF	TRBV5-1	TRBJ1-2	NA	NA
TGTGCCAGCAGCTTAACAGGGAATGAACTGTTTTTT	CASSLTGNELFF	TRBV7-6	TRBJ1-4	NA	NA
TGCGCCAGCAGAGCGAGCTCCTACAATGAGCAGTTCTTC	CASRASSYNEQFF	TRBV10-2	TRBJ2-1	NA	NA
TGTGCCAGCAGCTTGGTCCGCCGTGAAAAACTGTTTTTT	CASSLVRREKLFF	TRBV5-8	TRBJ1-4	NA	NA
TGTGCCAGCAGTGGGGTTGGACAACACGAGCAGTACTTC	CASSGVGQHEQYF	TRBV2	TRBJ2-7	NA	NA
TGCGCCAGCAGCCCTGGAGGGTCTGGAAACACCATATATTTT	CASSPGGSGNTIYF	TRBV4-3	TRBJ1-3	NA	NA
TGCGCCAGCAGCCGGGACTACCTTCAAGAGACCCAGTACTTC	CASSRDYLQETQYF	TRBV5-1	TRBJ2-5	NA	TRBD2
TGTGCCAGCAGCCCCAAACAGGGCACCGAGCAGTACTTC	CASSPKQGTEQYF	TRBV6-6	TRBJ2-7	once	NA
TGTGCCAGCAGTCTGCGGGGAGTAGGGTACGAGCAGTACTTC	CASSLRGVGYEQYF	TRBV27	TRBJ2-7	NA	NA
TGTGCCAGTAGTGCTCGGACAGGGGACGAGCAGTACTTC	CASSARTGDEQYF	TRBV19	TRBJ2-7	medium-sized	TRBD1
TGTGCCAGCAGTTTGAACAGTCTCTATCAGCCCCAGCATTTT	CASSLNSLYQPQHF	TRBV27	TRBJ1-5	NA	NA
TGTGCCAGCAGTTTAGGGGAGGCAGGGGCCTACGAGCAGTACTTC	CASSLGEAGAYEQYF	TRBV27	TRBJ2-7	NA	NA
TGCAGTGCCCTAGGGGAAGAGACCCAGTACTTC	CSALGEETQYF	TRBV20-1	TRBJ2-5	NA	NA
TGTGCCAGCAGCCAAGAAAACAGGGGAGAGACCCAGTACTTC	CASSQENRGETQYF	TRBV4-2	TRBJ2-5	NA	TRBD1
TGTGCCAGCAGCTACACTAGCGGGGGCTCCTACGAGCAGTACTTC	CASSYTSGGSYEQYF	TRBV7-2	TRBJ2-7	many	TRBD2
TGTGCCAGCAGCTTAGATACCTCCGAGCAGTACTTC	CASSLDTSEQYF	TRBV7-8	TRBJ2-7	NA	NA
TGTGCCAGCAGCTTGGGCGGGGGATACAATGAGCAGTTCTTC	CASSLGGGYNEQFF	TRBV5-6	TRBJ2-1	NA	TRBD2
TGTGCCAGCAGCTTAGCGGGACGGAGCACAGATACGCAGTATTTT	CASSLAGRSTDTQYF	TRBV7-6	TRBJ2-3	few	NA
TGTGCCAGCAGCTTAGCTACCGGAGAGACCCAGTACTTC	CASSLATGETQYF	TRBV7-6	TRBJ2-5	NA	NA
TGTGCCAGCAGCTTACGGTGGGGACAGGGGATCTACGAGCAGTACTTC	CASSLRWGQGIYEQYF	TRBV11-2	TRBJ2-7	NA	TRBD1
TGCGCCAGCAACCCGTTACTAGCGGCCAAGACCAACACCGGGGAGCTGTTTTTT	CASNPLLAAKTNTGELFF	TRBV4-3	TRBJ2-2	NA	TRBD2
TGTGCCAGGGGAGGAAGGGACCCCTACGAGCAGTACTTC	CARGGRDPYEQYF	TRBV6-5	TRBJ2-7	once	NA
TGTGCCACCAGGAGCATATACGAGACCCAGTACTTC	CATRSIYETQYF	TRBV6-5	TRBJ2-5	NA	NA
TGTGCCAGCAGTTTATCCACCTCTGGGGCCAACGTCCTGACTTTC	CASSLSTSGANVLTF	TRBV27	TRBJ2-6	NA	NA
TGTGCCAGCATGCGGAGCATGAACACTGAAGCTTTCTTT	CASMRSMNTEAFF	TRBV25-1	TRBJ1-1	NA	NA
TGTGCCAGCAGCCAACAGGAGACCGGGGAGCTGTTTTTT	CASSQQETGELFF	TRBV6-5	TRBJ2-2	few	NA
TGTGCAAGTCGCTCCACGACTTCCTACGAGCAGTACTTC	CASRSTTSYEQYF	TRBV12-2	TRBJ2-7	few	NA
TGTGCCAGCAGCTTAGGTCCCAGGGAGGGAGCTTTCTTT	CASSLGPREGAFF	TRBV7-9	TRBJ1-1	NA	NA
TGTGCCAGCAGCGTACAGGGGAACACCGGGGAGCTGTTTTTT	CASSVQGNTGELFF	TRBV7-2	TRBJ2-2	NA	NA
TGTGCCAGCAGTCTAGCGGGGGGGCCTTCCTACAATGAGCAGTTCTTC	CASSLAGGPSYNEQFF	TRBV28	TRBJ2-1	NA	TRBD2
TGCGCCAGCAGCCATGAGTACCCTGGGGAGCTGTTTTTT	CASSHEYPGELFF	TRBV4-1	TRBJ2-2	NA	NA
TGCGCCAGCAGCCCACTAGGAGGGGGGGAGCTGTTTTTT	CASSPLGGGELFF	TRBV10-2	TRBJ2-2	NA	NA
TGTGCCAGCAGCTCAGGGTTTGGCGGGTCGAGTACGCAGTATTTT	CASSSGFGGSSTQYF	TRBV7-2	TRBJ2-3	NA	NA